A selection of T cell receptor beta chains follows, all from one sample in a study of cytomegalovirus exposure and HLA in healthy donors. This table comes from immunoSEQ multiplex PCR, and its TCRdb copy is limited to in-frame clones, with some not included. The table lists 150,000 to 250,000 clones, 65% to 85% of them singletons. Sequencing was done on a sample of PBMCs. The receptors here all came from a boy between 2 and 10 years old in good health and CMV-seronegative. Each CDR3 is given with its conserved first and last residue. A D gene is named only where the DNA matches it firmly. Rows may omit the clone size; those that give it use once, few, many or a size class.

d_call: NA
clone_size: NA
v_call: TRBV6-1
j_call: TRBJ1-1
cdr3_aa: CASSGPYPGESTEAFF
cdr3_nt: TGTGCCAGCAGTGGCCCTTATCCCGGGGAGTCCACTGAAGCTTTCTTT

d_call: NA
clone_size: NA
v_call: TRBV30
j_call: TRBJ1-4
cdr3_aa: CAWSVSDSGNEKLFF
cdr3_nt: TGTGCCTGGAGTGTATCGGACTCGGGTAATGAAAAACTGTTTTTT

d_call: TRBD2
clone_size: NA
v_call: TRBV14
j_call: TRBJ2-1
cdr3_aa: CASSPGGNEQFF
cdr3_nt: TGTGCCAGCAGCCCGGGGGGCAATGAGCAGTTCTTC

d_call: NA
clone_size: NA
v_call: TRBV11-3
j_call: TRBJ2-5
cdr3_aa: CASSSGGGETQYF
cdr3_nt: TGTGCCAGCAGCTCGGGGGGCGGGGAGACCCAGTACTTC

d_call: NA
clone_size: NA
v_call: TRBV2
j_call: TRBJ2-5
cdr3_aa: CASSEVVGVGGETQYF
cdr3_nt: TGTGCCAGCAGTGAAGTTGTCGGGGTCGGGGGAGAGACCCAGTACTTC

d_call: NA
clone_size: NA
v_call: TRBV5-5
j_call: TRBJ2-7
cdr3_aa: CASSLVRGPEQYF
cdr3_nt: TGTGCCAGCAGCTTGGTCAGGGGACCCGAGCAGTACTTC

d_call: NA
clone_size: NA
v_call: TRBV2
j_call: TRBJ1-1
cdr3_aa: CASSAGTSLLAFF
cdr3_nt: TGTGCCAGCAGTGCAGGGACAAGCCTCTTGGCTTTCTTT

d_call: NA
clone_size: NA
v_call: TRBV6-5
j_call: TRBJ1-2
cdr3_aa: CASRSLQGDHYGYTF
cdr3_nt: TGTGCCAGCAGGTCCTTACAGGGAGACCACTATGGCTACACCTTC

d_call: TRBD1
clone_size: NA
v_call: TRBV5-5
j_call: TRBJ2-1
cdr3_aa: CASSPKQPTGFEQFF
cdr3_nt: TGTGCCAGCAGCCCTAAACAACCGACAGGGTTTGAGCAGTTCTTC

d_call: TRBD2
clone_size: NA
v_call: TRBV9
j_call: TRBJ2-7
cdr3_aa: CASSVDDGGGIYEQYF
cdr3_nt: TGTGCCAGCAGCGTAGATGACGGGGGGGGCATCTACGAGCAGTACTTC

d_call: TRBD1
clone_size: NA
v_call: TRBV10-3
j_call: TRBJ1-6
cdr3_aa: CAISDRVSYNSPLHF
cdr3_nt: TGTGCCATCAGCGACAGGGTATCCTATAATTCACCCCTCCACTTT

d_call: NA
clone_size: NA
v_call: TRBV4-2
j_call: TRBJ1-6
cdr3_aa: CASSQVGEVNSPLHF
cdr3_nt: TGTGCCAGCAGCCAAGTGGGGGAGGTAAATTCACCCCTCCACTTT

d_call: TRBD2
clone_size: NA
v_call: TRBV27
j_call: TRBJ2-2
cdr3_aa: CASSFGTRGRGELFF
cdr3_nt: TGTGCCAGCAGTTTTGGGACTAGGGGCCGCGGGGAGCTGTTTTTT

d_call: NA
clone_size: NA
v_call: TRBV19
j_call: TRBJ2-1
cdr3_aa: CASSNGESYNEQFF
cdr3_nt: TGTGCCAGTAGTAACGGGGAGTCCTACAATGAGCAGTTCTTC

d_call: NA
clone_size: NA
v_call: TRBV5-1
j_call: TRBJ1-6
cdr3_aa: CASSPRGRTDRSPPLHF
cdr3_nt: TGCGCCAGCAGCCCGCGGGGGAGGACAGACCGCTCGCCACCCCTCCACTTT

d_call: NA
clone_size: NA
v_call: TRBV2
j_call: TRBJ1-4
cdr3_aa: CASNTEGKLFF
cdr3_nt: TGTGCCAGCAATACAGAGGGAAAACTGTTTTTT

d_call: TRBD1
clone_size: NA
v_call: TRBV6-6
j_call: TRBJ2-4
cdr3_aa: CASSSTGGKNIQYF
cdr3_nt: TGTGCCAGCAGTTCTACAGGGGGCAAAAACATTCAGTACTTC

d_call: TRBD1
clone_size: NA
v_call: TRBV25-1
j_call: TRBJ1-4
cdr3_aa: CASSETGGPNEKLFF
cdr3_nt: TGTGCCAGCAGTGAGACAGGGGGGCCTAATGAAAAACTGTTTTTT

d_call: TRBD1
clone_size: NA
v_call: TRBV5-1
j_call: TRBJ1-1
cdr3_aa: CASSFNRGDTEAFF
cdr3_nt: TGCGCCAGCAGCTTTAACAGGGGAGACACTGAAGCTTTCTTT

d_call: TRBD1
clone_size: NA
v_call: TRBV9
j_call: TRBJ1-2
cdr3_aa: CASSVASDRVYLSGYTF
cdr3_nt: TGTGCCAGCAGCGTAGCCTCGGACAGGGTCTATCTCTCTGGCTACACCTTC

d_call: NA
clone_size: NA
v_call: TRBV4-2
j_call: TRBJ2-3
cdr3_aa: CASSQLTHLDTQYF
cdr3_nt: TGTGCCAGCAGCCAACTAACCCACCTAGATACGCAGTATTTT

d_call: NA
clone_size: NA
v_call: TRBV4-3
j_call: TRBJ2-2
cdr3_aa: CASSQVRWTGELFF
cdr3_nt: TGCGCCAGCAGCCAAGTGAGATGGACCGGGGAGCTGTTTTTT

d_call: TRBD2
clone_size: NA
v_call: TRBV5-6
j_call: TRBJ2-5
cdr3_aa: CASSLVTSGGETQYF
cdr3_nt: TGTGCCAGCAGCTTGGTTACTAGCGGGGGGGAGACCCAGTACTTC

d_call: TRBD1
clone_size: NA
v_call: TRBV6-5
j_call: TRBJ1-2
cdr3_aa: CASSFVTGDYGYTF
cdr3_nt: TGTGCCAGCAGCTTCGTAACAGGGGACTATGGCTACACCTTC

d_call: NA
clone_size: few
v_call: TRBV5-1
j_call: TRBJ2-3
cdr3_aa: CASSLAAGTDTQYF
cdr3_nt: TGCGCCAGCAGCTTGGCGGCGGGCACAGATACGCAGTATTTT

d_call: TRBD1
clone_size: NA
v_call: TRBV7-3
j_call: TRBJ1-2
cdr3_aa: CASGLSSGQGTAGYTF
cdr3_nt: TGTGCCAGCGGCTTATCCTCGGGACAGGGGACGGCTGGCTACACCTTC

d_call: TRBD1
clone_size: NA
v_call: TRBV7-8
j_call: TRBJ2-7
cdr3_aa: CASSPTRQGPEQYF
cdr3_nt: TGTGCCAGCAGCCCCACCCGACAGGGGCCCGAGCAGTACTTC

d_call: TRBD2
clone_size: NA
v_call: TRBV7-2
j_call: TRBJ2-3
cdr3_aa: CASSLQAGRPSTDTQYF
cdr3_nt: TGTGCCAGCAGCTTACAAGCGGGGCGACCTAGCACAGATACGCAGTATTTT

d_call: TRBD1
clone_size: NA
v_call: TRBV6-5
j_call: TRBJ1-3
cdr3_aa: CASSRTGGGNTIYF
cdr3_nt: TGTGCCAGCAGTCGGACAGGAGGTGGAAACACCATATATTTT

d_call: TRBD1
clone_size: NA
v_call: TRBV6-5
j_call: TRBJ2-5
cdr3_aa: CASTRQGPSQETQYF
cdr3_nt: TGTGCCAGCACCAGACAGGGGCCGAGCCAAGAGACCCAGTACTTC

d_call: TRBD1
clone_size: NA
v_call: TRBV27
j_call: TRBJ2-7
cdr3_aa: CASSLGTGSYEQYF
cdr3_nt: TGTGCCAGCAGTTTAGGGACAGGGTCCTACGAGCAGTACTTC

d_call: TRBD1
clone_size: NA
v_call: TRBV9
j_call: TRBJ1-5
cdr3_aa: CASSARDRGPYDGPQHF
cdr3_nt: TGTGCCAGCAGCGCCCGGGACAGGGGTCCCTATGATGGACCCCAGCATTTT

d_call: NA
clone_size: NA
v_call: TRBV30
j_call: TRBJ2-7
cdr3_aa: CAWTTWGESYEQYF
cdr3_nt: TGTGCCTGGACAACCTGGGGGGAATCCTACGAGCAGTACTTC

d_call: NA
clone_size: few
v_call: TRBV28
j_call: TRBJ1-2
cdr3_aa: CASTVRDINGYTF
cdr3_nt: TGTGCCAGCACGGTCCGGGACATTAATGGCTACACCTTC

d_call: NA
clone_size: NA
v_call: TRBV5-5
j_call: TRBJ1-3
cdr3_aa: CASSFQGSGNTIYF
cdr3_nt: TGTGCCAGCAGCTTCCAGGGCTCTGGAAACACCATATATTTT

d_call: TRBD2
clone_size: NA
v_call: TRBV9
j_call: TRBJ2-1
cdr3_aa: CASSARTSGGPPSYNEQFF
cdr3_nt: TGTGCCAGCAGCGCCCGGACTAGCGGGGGACCCCCCTCCTACAATGAGCAGTTCTTC

d_call: TRBD1
clone_size: few
v_call: TRBV30
j_call: TRBJ2-7
cdr3_aa: CAWTTGVGYEQYF
cdr3_nt: TGTGCCTGGACGACAGGGGTCGGGTACGAGCAGTACTTC

d_call: NA
clone_size: NA
v_call: TRBV5-6
j_call: TRBJ1-1
cdr3_aa: CASSLIGGTEAFF
cdr3_nt: TGTGCCAGCAGCTTGATAGGGGGTACTGAAGCTTTCTTT

d_call: NA
clone_size: once
v_call: TRBV7-3
j_call: TRBJ1-6
cdr3_aa: CASSLYEQPNSPLHF
cdr3_nt: TGTGCCAGCAGCTTATATGAACAGCCCAATTCACCCCTCCACTTT

d_call: TRBD1
clone_size: NA
v_call: TRBV2
j_call: TRBJ2-1
cdr3_aa: CGGDRGSYNEQFF
cdr3_nt: TGTGGGGGGGACAGGGGTAGCTACAATGAGCAGTTCTTC

d_call: NA
clone_size: NA
v_call: TRBV11-1
j_call: TRBJ1-2
cdr3_aa: CASSARNNYGYTF
cdr3_nt: TGTGCCAGCAGCGCCAGGAATAACTATGGCTACACCTTC

d_call: NA
clone_size: NA
v_call: TRBV7-2
j_call: TRBJ2-7
cdr3_aa: CASSGDNTGEQYF
cdr3_nt: TGTGCCAGCAGCGGGGACAACACTGGAGAGCAGTACTTC

d_call: NA
clone_size: NA
v_call: TRBV6-1
j_call: TRBJ2-7
cdr3_aa: CASSEGYPYEQYF
cdr3_nt: TGTGCCAGCAGTGAAGGCTACCCCTACGAGCAGTACTTC

d_call: TRBD1
clone_size: NA
v_call: TRBV7-2
j_call: TRBJ1-2
cdr3_aa: CASRPTGGGGYTF
cdr3_nt: TGTGCCAGCAGGCCTACAGGGGGCGGTGGCTACACCTTC

d_call: NA
clone_size: NA
v_call: TRBV19
j_call: TRBJ1-1
cdr3_aa: CASSDRDTNTEAFF
cdr3_nt: TGTGCCAGTAGTGACCGGGACACGAACACTGAAGCTTTCTTT

d_call: NA
clone_size: NA
v_call: TRBV9
j_call: TRBJ1-5
cdr3_aa: CASSVGILNQPQHF
cdr3_nt: TGTGCCAGCAGCGTAGGTATCCTGAATCAGCCCCAGCATTTT

d_call: NA
clone_size: once
v_call: TRBV18
j_call: TRBJ2-5
cdr3_aa: CASSPGVSQETQYF
cdr3_nt: TGTGCCAGCTCACCGGGAGTTAGCCAAGAGACCCAGTACTTC

d_call: NA
clone_size: NA
v_call: TRBV19
j_call: TRBJ1-2
cdr3_aa: CASTDPRRGGEFYGYTF
cdr3_nt: TGTGCCAGTACCGATCCCCGCCGGGGTGGGGAATTCTATGGCTACACCTTC

d_call: NA
clone_size: NA
v_call: TRBV14
j_call: TRBJ1-2
cdr3_aa: CASSQDPWGGARGYTF
cdr3_nt: TGTGCCAGCAGCCAAGATCCCTGGGGGGGGGCGAGAGGCTACACCTTC

d_call: TRBD1
clone_size: few
v_call: TRBV2
j_call: TRBJ1-5
cdr3_aa: CASRQGERQPQHF
cdr3_nt: TGTGCCAGCAGACAGGGGGAGCGTCAGCCCCAGCATTTT